Listed below are T cell receptor beta chains from one sample, sequenced in a study of cytomegalovirus exposure and HLA in healthy donors. Measured with immunoSEQ multiplex PCR; TCRdb has only the in-frame clones, and not every one. The sample yields 90,000 to 100,000 clones, less than 70% seen once. The source material was PBMCs. The receptors here all came from a man aged 45 to 65 in good health and CMV-seronegative. CDR3s include the opening cysteine and the closing phenylalanine or tryptophan.

v_call cdr3_aa
TRBV27 CASSPLLSGYGYTF
TRBV11-2 CASSFGAGVANEQFF
TRBV30 CAWRGQNYGYTF
TRBV25-1 CASSEFTESGRHEQFF
TRBV4-3 CASSQDGAGAGYEQYF
TRBV15 CATALQGAATTEAFF
TRBV7-9 CASSLRPGQGIHEQYF
TRBV4-1 CASSQIQGFKEKLFF
TRBV30 CAWSDQGGSTDTQYF
TRBV2 CASSEPWTDTDTQYF
TRBV7-9 CASSSGPGQTYSNQPQHF
TRBV29-1 CSVEYRRSYNEQFF
TRBV6-5 CASSYIGTGGIEQYF
TRBV30 CAWGKVDRVGTEAFF
TRBV11-3 CASSLDGGRANEKLFF
TRBV18 CASSGRGPSTDTQYF
TRBV1 CTSSRGECSPLHF
TRBV6-5 CASSTSTGAQHF
TRBV2 CASSPGLVQTQYF
TRBV4-2 CASSQDYQDYQPQHF
TRBV4-1 CASTREARYEKLFF
TRBV5-1 CASSGTLNSQRAFF
TRBV11-3 CASSGRGDEQFF
TRBV29-1 CSVGGGTEAFF
TRBV7-9 CAGQDYNEQFF
TRBV6-6 CASSTGLRSNTQYF